This T cell receptor (beta chain) was identified in a study of CXCR3-negative and CXCR3-positive naive CD8 T cells. Looking at the study overall: The libraries yielded about 135 million TRB reads, about 1.5 +/- 0.3 million each. General study points: TRBV-TRBJ usage was alike in naive CXCR3-negative and CXCR3-positive cells but differed in memory cells. Each naive subset displayed comparably high diversity, whereas memory CD8+ cells displayed much lower diversity. CXCR3-negative naive cells had less hydrophobic TRB CDR3s than did CXCR3-positive naive cells.

5' RACE with UMI labels generated the TRB cDNA libraries. With the 5' RACE reads reprocessed, TCRdb shows one record per CDR3 protein and no DNA. This repertoire includes approximately 120,000 distinct CDR3 sequences. A word on this clonotype: The antigen is not known.

Each CD8+ T cell subset was flow-sorted in triplicate. Every sort contained 300,000 or so cells. Germline V lookup: CDR1 SGHVS, CDR2 FQNEAQ. The CDR3 is 14 amino acids. The sequence derives from a human donor in good health. Some clones in this sample may be carry-over from other donors' samples. This chain connects TRBV7-8 to TRBJ1-1; TCRdb picks TRBD1, but there is no DNA to check that call. The specimen was naive CXCR3+ CD8+ T cells from blood. The subset denotes: CD45RO-CCR7+CD27+CD95- naive CD8+ T cells expressing CXCR3 (TNR3+). CDR3 residues: CASSLFDRYTEAFF.